The 27 T cell receptor beta chains listed next were all sequenced from one sample in a study of T cell responses to AZD1222 COVID-19 vaccine. The repertoire was sequenced with immunoSEQ multiplex PCR; TCRdb's copy has only in-frame clones and lacks some. The sample consists of 150,000 to 200,000 clones, about 90% of them appearing once. The sample here was peripheral blood, taken on day 0 of AZD1222 vaccination. The receptors were gathered from an adult in good health.

The rearrangement links TRBV29-1 to TRBJ2-6; D remains ambiguous. Deletions cut 5 bases from V and 4 bases from J, with 15 bases between. The CDR3 has 15 residues. Germline lookup yields CDR1 SQVTM and CDR2 ANQGSEA. CDR3 sequence: CSVSGEGSGANVLTF. The CDR3 coding sequence is TGCAGCGTTTCGGGCGAAGGGTCCGGGGCCAACGTCCTGACTTTC.

The chain carries TRBV7-2 and TRBJ1-3; no reliable D call. The V end lost 1 base, the J end lost 2 bases, and 12 bases lay between the germline ends. Germline V gene data show CDR1 as SGHTA and CDR2 as FQGNSA. The CDR3 is made up of 16 amino acids. The CDR3 DNA reads TGTGCCAGCAGCTTAGGGGTACGGTCCCCTGGAAACACCATATATTTT. Amino acid sequence: CASSLGVRSPGNTIYF.

The J gene is TRBJ1-2, the V gene TRBV30; 8 nucleotides line up with TRBD1. The V and J ends lost 2 bases and 4 bases, in that order; junction bases with no gene match: 6. This CDR3 is 14 amino acids long. The germline CDR1 and CDR2 sequences are GTSNPN and SVGIG (reference sequence). CDR3 sequence reads: CAWSPGTGLYGYTF. CDR3 in DNA: TGTGCCTGGAGTCCCGGGACAGGCCTCTATGGCTACACCTTC.

The V and J genes are TRBV4-1 and TRBJ1-2, with 11 positions matching TRBD1. The CDR3 length is 17 residues. Germline CDR1 and CDR2: MGHRA and YSYEKL. Trimming took 0 bases from V and 6 from J; bases not matched to a gene: 9. CDR3 amino acids: CASSQESRTGGTDGYTF. Here the CDR3 DNA reads TGCGCCAGCAGCCAAGAATCCAGGACAGGGGGCACGGATGGCTACACCTTC.

This clone was detected only once. V usage is TRBV7-8 and J usage is TRBJ1-3, with a weak D call TRBD1 (6 bases). Germline V gives CDR1 SGHVS, CDR2 FQNEAQ. The CDR3 has 14 amino acids. V shed 5 bases and J shed 4 bases, with 12 bases lying between them. The CDR3, as DNA: TGTGCCAGCAGCCTACAGGGTTCGGGAAACACCATATATTTT. It codes for CASSLQGSGNTIYF.

The V call is TRBV2, the J call TRBJ1-4; D remains ambiguous. Per the germline V gene, CDR1 is SNHLY and CDR2 is FYNNEI. The CDR3 consists of 15 residues. Trimming took 6 bases from V and 2 from J, leaving 13 bases between them. Written as DNA, the CDR3 is TGTGCCAGCAGCGCAGGACTGGGGACTAATGAAAAACTGTTTTTT. Its protein is CASSAGLGTNEKLFF.

The chain carries TRBV13 and TRBJ1-1; no reliable D call. The CDR3 totals 16 residues. Germline CDR1 PRHDT, CDR2 FYEKMQ (reference sequence). V lost 4 bases, J lost 4 bases, and 19 bases lay in between. CDR3 nucleotides: TGTGCCAGCAGCTCCCAATCGACAAGGTGGGGCACTGAAGCTTTCTTT. It translates to CASSSQSTRWGTEAFF.

V is TRBV4-1 and J is TRBJ1-1, with a weak D call TRBD1 (6 bases). This CDR3 has 14 residues. Germline V lookup: CDR1 MGHRA, CDR2 YSYEKL. The V end was cut by 4 bases, the J end by 3 bases, with 12 bases between. The CDR3 region is CASSPGGPHTEAFF. CDR3 nucleotides: TGCGCCAGCAGCCCGGGGGGCCCCCACACTGAAGCTTTCTTT.

The chain links TRBV7-3 to TRBJ2-1, with D perhaps TRBD2 (6 bases). The CDR3 is 17 amino acids. V lost 3 bases and J lost 3, with 18 bases in between. From germline, CDR1 is SGHTA and CDR2 FQGTGA. DNA of the CDR3: TGTGCCAGCAGCTTGAATCACCGGGACTGGATCTACAATGAGCAGTTCTTC. It translates to CASSLNHRDWIYNEQFF.

V gene TRBV3-1 (or the pseudogene TRBV3-2) combines with J gene TRBJ2-3; 10 nucleotides agree with TRBD1. V shed 8 bases, J shed 1 base, and the junction held 0 bases outside the gene matches. Germline values: CDR1 LGHDT, CDR2 YNNKEL (reference sequence). The CDR3 length is 13 residues. In DNA, the CDR3 is TGTGCCAGCGGACAGGGGGGCACAGATACGCAGTATTTT. Translation: CASGQGGTDTQYF.

The chain has TRBV7-9 and TRBJ2-6; D remains ambiguous. The ends were cut back, 1 base at V and 2 bases at J, with 12 bases in the middle. Germline CDR1 reads SEHNR; CDR2 reads FQNEAQ (reference sequence). The CDR3 extends over 17 amino acids. CDR3 bases: TGTGCCAGCAGCTTAGGGGCCGGGTTTACTGGGGCCAACGTCCTGACTTTC. As protein: CASSLGAGFTGANVLTF.

This clone is termed medium-sized (0.01 to 0.1%). The CDR3 is CASSPRDPGGYNEQFF. CDR3 nucleotide sequence: TGTGCCAGCAGTCCCAGAGACCCGGGGGGATACAATGAGCAGTTCTTC. The rearrangement uses TRBV28 and TRBJ2-1, with 7 bases matching TRBD2. Germline V CDR1 and CDR2: MDHEN, SYDVKM. Trimming removed 5 bases from V and 4 bases from J; junction bases left unmatched: 11. This CDR3 is 16 amino acids long.

This clone came up once. The rearrangement links TRBV5-4 to TRBJ2-7; D gene unclear. The V gene's germline CDR1 is SGHNT and CDR2 YYREEE (reference sequence). The CDR3 consists of 11 residues. Trimming pared 0 bases from V and 6 bases from J, leaving 4 bases between. Here the CDR3 DNA reads TGTGCCAGCAGCTTGGCAGGCGAGCAGTACTTC. The encoded protein is CASSLAGEQYF. Variable domain in full (rest from reference TRBV5-4 and TRBJ2-7): ETGVTQSPTHLIKTRGQQVTLRCSSQSGHNTVSWYQQALGQGPQFIFQYYREEENGRGNFPPRFSGLQFPNYSSELNVNALELDDSALYLCASSLAGEQYFGPGTRLTVT.

The rearrangement uses TRBV2 and TRBJ1-1; D uncertain. The germline V and J ends were trimmed by 6 bases and 8 bases, with 13 bases remaining between them. CDR3 length equals 12 residues. CDR1 and CDR2 (germline): SNHLY, FYNNEI. The CDR3 nucleotides read TGTGCCAGCAGGGACCCGGGTATGGAAGCTTTCTTT. It encodes CASRDPGMEAFF.

The chain is built from TRBV27 and TRBJ1-1; no clear D gene. CDR3 size: 13 residues. Trimming removed 8 bases from V and 5 bases from J, with 15 bases in between. Germline-derived CDR1 and CDR2 are MNHEY and SMNVEV (reference sequence). CDR3 sequence reads: CASWPSGYTEAFF. CDR3 nucleotide sequence: TGTGCCAGCTGGCCATCAGGTTATACTGAAGCTTTCTTT.

V and J are TRBV2 and TRBJ2-1; 12 bases line up with TRBD2. Per the germline V gene, CDR1 is SNHLY and CDR2 is FYNNEI. The CDR3 loop spans 14 amino acids. V dropped 6 bases and J dropped 5; count of bases not matched to a gene: 2. The CDR3 DNA follows: TGTGCCAGCAGGGGGACTAGCGGGCACAATGAGCAGTTCTTC. Translating it yields CASRGTSGHNEQFF.

V gene TRBV5-4 combines with J gene TRBJ2-3, with D possibly matching TRBD1 (8 bases). There are 15 residues in the CDR3. V was cut by 1 base and J by 5 bases, with 14 bases left in between. Germline-derived CDR1 and CDR2 are SGHNT and YYREEE (reference sequence). The CDR3 bases are TGTGCCAGCAGCTTGACAGGGGGGGGCCAAGATACGCAGTATTTT. This gives the protein CASSLTGGGQDTQYF.

The CDR3 bases are TGTGCCTGGAGTGTACTGGTTGGACAGGGGGAGCAGTACTTC. Residues: CAWSVLVGQGEQYF. The chain is built from TRBV30 and TRBJ2-7; 9 nucleotides line up with TRBD1. The CDR3 sequence is 14 residues long. CDR1 is GTSNPN and CDR2 is SVGIG in the germline V gene (reference sequence). Trimming cost V 0 bases and J 7 bases; bases outside gene matches: 7.

The J gene is TRBJ2-4, the V gene TRBV5-1; D uncertain. Germline V CDR1 and CDR2: SGHRS, YFSETQ. This CDR3 is built from 13 residues. V was pared by 4 bases and J by 0 bases, with 5 bases between. CDR3: CASSGPAKNIQYF. The DNA of the CDR3 is TGCGCCAGCAGCGGGCCAGCCAAAAACATTCAGTACTTC.

The J gene is TRBJ2-1, the V gene TRBV5-1, with 7 bases aligning to TRBD2. The CDR3 loop spans 12 amino acids. V lost 5 bases, J lost 8 bases, and 4 bases stayed unmatched. Germline assignment: CDR1 SGHRS and CDR2 YFSETQ. This CDR3 is CASRGEGDEQFF. The CDR3 DNA reads TGCGCCAGCAGAGGGGAGGGCGATGAGCAGTTCTTC.

This chain links TRBV5-5 with TRBJ1-4, with TRBD1 matching over 9 bases. V shed 3 bases, J shed 8 bases, and the junction held 8 bases outside the gene matches. The V gene's germline CDR1 is SGHKS and CDR2 YYEKEE (reference sequence). This CDR3 contains 15 residues. In DNA form, the CDR3 reads TGTGCCAGCAGCTACCGGGACAGGGTTTACGAAAAACTGTTTTTT. It translates to CASSYRDRVYEKLFF.

The chain carries TRBV10-3 and TRBJ1-6; the D gene is possibly TRBD1 (6 bases). V shed 7 bases and J shed 7 bases, with 11 bases lying between them. The V gene's germline CDR1 is ENHRY and CDR2 SYGVKD. This CDR3 region has 13 residues. The CDR3 here is CAINGDTNSPLHF. CDR3 nucleotide sequence: TGTGCCATCAATGGGGACACCAATTCACCCCTCCACTTT.

The V and J genes are TRBV18 and TRBJ2-1, with 8 nucleotides matching TRBD1. Germline-derived CDR1 and CDR2 are KGHSH and LQKENI. J lost 4 bases, V lost 3 bases, and 8 bases had no gene match. This CDR3 region has 16 residues. Here the CDR3 reads CASSPVATGEYNEQFF. The CDR3 DNA reads TGTGCCAGCTCACCCGTGGCGACAGGGGAATACAATGAGCAGTTCTTC.

Note on this clone: Mismatch with germline at one junction end may stem from a read error. The V call is TRBV7-7, the J call TRBJ2-7; 9 bases line up with TRBD2. Looked up from germline, CDR1 is SSHAT and CDR2 is FNYEAQ (reference sequence). This CDR3 comprises 16 residues. The CDR3 spells CASSGPGSGSFYEQYF. The CDR3 DNA sequence: TGTGCTAGCAGCGGCCCCGGTAGCGGGAGTTTCTACGAGCAGTACTTC.

The chain carries TRBV7-6 and TRBJ1-1; 7 bases align to TRBD1. This CDR3 comprises 13 residues. Germline CDR1 reads SGHVS; CDR2 reads FNYEAQ. V trimming: 4 bases; J trimming: 5 bases; junction bases outside the gene matches: 4. CDR3 nucleotide sequence: TGTGCCAGCAGCTCGTACAGGGGTACTGAAGCTTTCTTT. Its protein product is CASSSYRGTEAFF.

The chain joins TRBV5-1 to TRBJ2-7; weak D call: TRBD1 (6 bases). V was cut by 3 bases and J by 4 bases, with 17 bases left in between. The CDR3 length is 15 residues. Germline values: CDR1 SGHRS, CDR2 YFSETQ. The CDR3 DNA reads as TGCGCCAGCAGCTCAAAGGGGGTTCCGGGGTACGAGCAGTACTTC. This encodes CASSSKGVPGYEQYF.

In this sample, this clone turned up once. This chain joins TRBV5-4 and TRBJ2-5; a weak D match, TRBD1 (6 bases). This CDR3 contains 15 residues. V lost 4 bases and J lost 1, with 14 bases in between. Per germline, CDR1 SGHNT and CDR2 YYREEE (reference sequence). CDR3 coding DNA: TGTGCCAGCAGCGTCGCCACAGGGCCCCAAGAGACCCAGTACTTC. Translated: CASSVATGPQETQYF.